These 13 T cell receptor beta chains share one sample of origin, sequenced in a study of early T cells in non-severe SARS-CoV-2 infection. MiXCR, run by TCRdb on the 5' RACE reads, gives a single entry per CDR3 protein. The table has 50,000 to 60,000 distinct CDR3 sequences, roughly 6.2% seen once. The sequenced sample was whole blood. The origin of the receptors is an adult who was a healthcare worker with PCR-confirmed SARS-CoV-2 infection or an uninfected control (not recorded which).

This clonotype was observed a handful of times. The gene calls are TRBV11-2 and TRBJ1-5; the match to TRBD1 covers 7 bases. CDR3 size: 15 residues. With V trimmed by 4 bases and J by 0 bases, 3 bases remained unmatched. In germline, CDR1 is SGHAT, CDR2 FQNNGV. The CDR3 loop is CASSSGTVSNQPQHF. CDR3 DNA: TGTGCCAGCAGCTCCGGGACAGTTAGCAATCAGCCCCAGCATTTT.

The chain employs TRBV20-1 and TRBJ2-7; D ambiguous. The germline V gene has CDR1 DFQATT and CDR2 SNEGSKA (reference sequence). The ends were cut back, 0 bases at V and 0 bases at J, with 9 bases in the middle. The CDR3 covers 14 residues. CDR3 DNA: TGCAGTGCTAGAGATCCTAGGTTCTCCTACGAGCAGTACTTC. It specifies CSARDPRFSYEQYF.

There are many counts of this clonotype. The V gene is TRBV29-1, the J gene TRBJ1-1, with TRBD1 matching over 8 bases. V shed 4 bases and J 4 bases; nucleotides not matched to a gene: 11. CDR1 and CDR2 (germline): SQVTM, ANQGSEA. The CDR3 runs 15 residues. The CDR3 loop reads CSVASGGYAGTEAFF. The CDR3 DNA follows: TGCAGCGTTGCTTCAGGGGGCTATGCGGGCACTGAAGCTTTCTTT.

This clonotype was seen many times. The genes are TRBV3-2 and TRBJ2-7; the table calls TRBD1, which could not be checked here. TRBV3-2 is deemed a pseudogene. The CDR3 is 16 residues long. The CDR3 sequence: CASSQAPTGPPYEQYF. The CDR3 nucleotides are TGTGCCAGCAGCCAAGCCCCGACAGGGCCCCCCTACGAGCAGTACTTC.

This clonotype occurred many times. The CDR3 protein is CASSEFEGSGNTIYF. The CDR3 region has the DNA TGTGCCAGCAGTGAATTCGAGGGCTCTGGAAACACCATATATTTT. The genes are TRBV25-1 and TRBJ1-3; no reliable D call. The ends were cut back, 1 base at V and 0 bases at J, with 7 bases in the middle. Germline CDR1 MGHDK, CDR2 SYGVNS. The CDR3 spans 15 residues.

In its sample, this clonotype was seen a few times. The CDR3 sequence: CASSLRAEAFF. The CDR3 coding sequence is TGTGCCAGCAGTTTAAGGGCTGAAGCTTTCTTT. This chain joins TRBV28 and TRBJ1-1; D not certain. The length of the CDR3 is 11 residues. Per the germline V gene, CDR1 is MDHEN and CDR2 is SYDVKM. V was cut by 2 bases and J by 6 bases, with 4 bases left in between.

The table lists this clonotype with many counts. V and J are TRBV7-2 and TRBJ1-2, with D unclear. This CDR3 is built from 15 residues. Trimming stripped 3 bases from V and 2 bases from J, with 13 bases between. Germline values: CDR1 SGHTA, CDR2 FQGNSA. The CDR3 DNA reads TGTGCCAGCAGCTTCGACGGCAGCCTAAACTATGGCTACACCTTC. Translating it yields CASSFDGSLNYGYTF. Complete variable domain (other parts from reference TRBV7-2 and TRBJ1-2): GAGVSQSPSNKVTEKGKDVELRCDPISGHTALYWYRQSLGQGLEFLIYFQGNSAPDKSGLPSDRFSAERTGGSVSTLTIQRTQQEDSAVYLCASSFDGSLNYGYTFGSGTRLTVV.

The chain joins TRBV5-1 to TRBJ1-6; D is unclear. V lost 1 base and J lost 5, with 13 bases in between. Germline assignment: CDR1 SGHRS and CDR2 YFSETQ. The CDR3 is made up of 16 amino acids. CDR3: CASSLSLAGDNSPLHF. The DNA for the CDR3 is TGCGCCAGCAGCTTGTCGCTGGCAGGCGATAATTCACCCCTCCACTTT.

This clonotype was found a few times. This sequence joins TRBV6-5 and TRBJ1-1, with 7 bases identical to TRBD1. V was pared by 0 bases and J by 4 bases, with 5 bases of the junction left unmatched. The CDR3 has 15 amino acids. From germline, CDR1 is MNHEY and CDR2 SVGAGI. This CDR3 reads CASSYSDRVPTEAFF. The CDR3 coding sequence is TGTGCCAGCAGTTACTCCGACAGGGTGCCCACTGAAGCTTTCTTT.

The chain carries TRBV6-6 and TRBJ1-2, with D hard to call. With 5 bases removed from V and 4 bases from J, the gap between germline ends came to 8 bases. The CDR3 length is 12 residues. Germline CDR1 and CDR2: MNHNY and SVGAGI (reference sequence). The CDR3 reads CASSEGGYGYTF. The CDR3 DNA reads TGTGCCAGCAGTGAGGGCGGCTATGGCTACACCTTC.

This chain connects TRBV12-3 or TRBV12-4 to TRBJ2-4, with D possibly TRBD1 on 6 matching bases. Trimming took 4 bases from V and 0 from J, leaving 10 bases between them. The CDR3 spans 15 residues. The CDR3 bases are TGTGCCAGCAGTTCGACAGGTGAAGCCAAAAACATTCAGTACTTC. It is translated as CASSSTGEAKNIQYF.

This clonotype came up many times. The chain carries TRBV7-6 and TRBJ2-7; tentatively, D is TRBD2 (6 bases). Germline-derived CDR1 and CDR2 are SGHVS and FNYEAQ. There are 13 residues in the CDR3. With 1 base removed from V and 9 bases from J, the gap between germline ends came to 13 bases. CDR3 loop: CASSLGRDPPQYF. In nucleotides, the CDR3 is TGTGCCAGCAGCTTAGGGAGGGATCCTCCGCAGTACTTC. The full variable domain, in which reference TRBV7-6 and TRBJ2-7 provide the parts outside the CDR3, is GAGVSQSPRYKVTKRGQDVALRCDPISGHVSLYWYRQALGQGPEFLTYFNYEAQQDKSGLPNDRFSAERPEGSISTLTIQRTEQRDSAMYRCASSLGRDPPQYFGPGTRLTVT.

The genes are TRBV6-2 or TRBV6-3 and TRBJ1-5, with 9 positions matching TRBD1. This CDR3 is built from 15 residues. Germline assignment: CDR1 MNHEY and CDR2 SVGEGT. Trimming at V came to 5 bases and at J to 2 bases, leaving 4 bases not matched to a gene. CDR3 region: CASSGQGKGNQPQHF. DNA for the CDR3: TGTGCCAGCAGTGGACAGGGGAAAGGCAATCAGCCCCAGCATTTT.